The rows below give T cell receptor beta chains drawn from one sample of a study of cytomegalovirus exposure and HLA in healthy donors. The protocol was immunoSEQ multiplex PCR, while the TCRdb copy is restricted to in-frame clones and leaves out a portion. The profile shows 120,000 to 150,000 clones, 68% of them singletons. The sample comprised PBMCs. Receptors originate from a man in his sixties in good health and CMV-seronegative. CDR3s include the opening cysteine and the closing phenylalanine or tryptophan. The order of the fields is J gene, CDR3 length, V gene, CDR3 protein.

TRBJ2-1 | 15 | TRBV5-1 | CASSWGDREDNEQFF
TRBJ2-3 | 17 | TRBV6-1 | CASSGKLAGVSTDTQYF
TRBJ2-1 | 15 | TRBV28 | CASSPPGQGKDEQFF
TRBJ2-2 | 18 | TRBV4-1 | CASSQDPHSGENTGELFF
TRBJ2-7 | 12 | TRBV7-2 | CASSFSIGEQYF
TRBJ2-7 | 17 | TRBV29-1 | CSVEDQSLAGISYEQYF
TRBJ2-7 | 12 | TRBV4-2 | CASSQDNGAQYF
TRBJ1-5 | 16 | TRBV19 | CASSIGDTAYDQPQHF
TRBJ1-1 | 15 | TRBV5-4 | CASSAGTGVLAEAFF
TRBJ1-3 | 15 | TRBV4-1 | CASSQDERSGNTIYF
TRBJ1-1 | 12 | TRBV9 | CASSVVTAEAFF
TRBJ2-1 | 15 | TRBV5-1 | CASSALGGGGNEQFF
TRBJ2-7 | 14 | TRBV4-1 | CASETVSGSYEQYF
TRBJ2-5 | 16 | TRBV6-1 | CASSAGLAGLGETQYF
TRBJ1-2 | 15 | TRBV9 | CASSLAGQGDYGYTF
TRBJ2-1 | 13 | TRBV6-4 | CASRKGAEGEQFF
TRBJ2-7 | 14 | TRBV29-1 | CSVGTSGANYEQYF
TRBJ2-7 | 17 | TRBV4-3 | CASSRGTSGRASYEQYF
TRBJ2-7 | 14 | TRBV5-1 | CASSLTSGRIVQYF
TRBJ1-1 | 15 | TRBV12-5 | CASGSTQTENTEAFF
TRBJ2-7 | 19 | TRBV28 | CASSSIGPSSGRASYEQYF
TRBJ2-1 | 14 | TRBV10-1 | CASSQAEADNEQFF
TRBJ1-4 | 14 | TRBV28 | CASSPSSRHEKLFF
TRBJ2-1 | 14 | TRBV15 | CATEGTRSYNEQFF
TRBJ1-1 | 13 | TRBV7-3 | CASSLYINTEAFF
TRBJ2-2 | 15 | TRBV7-6 | CASSRIGQGSGELFF
TRBJ2-1 | 16 | TRBV7-8 | CASSLVGTSSYNEQFF
TRBJ2-7 | 18 | TRBV10-1 | CASSEIERQGTGSYEQYF
TRBJ2-1 | 15 | TRBV25-1 | CASSTRTGLYNEQFF
TRBJ2-5 | 13 | TRBV5-5 | CASSLLPVETQYF
TRBJ2-4 | 15 | TRBV14 | CASSQDTSGRNIQYF
TRBJ2-5 | 11 | TRBV6-5 | CASSYPGTQYF
TRBJ2-7 | 15 | TRBV7-2 | CASSRTGIDSYEQYF
TRBJ1-1 | 13 | TRBV5-4 | CASSLEQNTEAFF
TRBJ2-7 | 14 | TRBV6-5 | CASSGRHLTYEQYF
TRBJ2-4 | 15 | TRBV7-2 | CASSQRAGSKNIQYF
TRBJ1-1 | 13 | TRBV19 | CASSNPTDTEAFF
TRBJ2-3 | 12 | TRBV5-6 | CASSLTRRGQDF